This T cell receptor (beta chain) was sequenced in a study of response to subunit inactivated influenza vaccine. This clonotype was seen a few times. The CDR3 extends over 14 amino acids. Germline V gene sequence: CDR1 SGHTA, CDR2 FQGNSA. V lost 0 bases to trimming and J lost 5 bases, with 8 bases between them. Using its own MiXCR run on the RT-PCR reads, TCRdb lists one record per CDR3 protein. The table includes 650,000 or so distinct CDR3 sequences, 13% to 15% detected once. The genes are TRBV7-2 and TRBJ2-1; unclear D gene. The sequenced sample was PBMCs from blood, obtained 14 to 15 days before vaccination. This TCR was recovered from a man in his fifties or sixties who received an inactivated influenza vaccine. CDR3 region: CASSLAWADNEQFF. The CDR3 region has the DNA TGTGCCAGCAGCTTAGCGTGGGCAGACAATGAGCAGTTCTTC.